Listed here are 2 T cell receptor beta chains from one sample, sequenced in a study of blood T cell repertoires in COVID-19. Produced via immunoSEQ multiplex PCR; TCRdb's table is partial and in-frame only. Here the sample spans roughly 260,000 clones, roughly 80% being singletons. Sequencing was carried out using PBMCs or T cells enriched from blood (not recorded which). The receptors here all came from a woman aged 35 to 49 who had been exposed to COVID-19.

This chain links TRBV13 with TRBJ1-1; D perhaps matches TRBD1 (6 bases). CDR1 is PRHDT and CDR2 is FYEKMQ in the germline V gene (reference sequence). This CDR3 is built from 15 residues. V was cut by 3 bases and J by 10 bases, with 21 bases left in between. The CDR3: CASSFPTGTPRGAFF. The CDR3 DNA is TGTGCCAGCAGCTTCCCGACAGGCACCCCTCGAGGAGCTTTCTTT.

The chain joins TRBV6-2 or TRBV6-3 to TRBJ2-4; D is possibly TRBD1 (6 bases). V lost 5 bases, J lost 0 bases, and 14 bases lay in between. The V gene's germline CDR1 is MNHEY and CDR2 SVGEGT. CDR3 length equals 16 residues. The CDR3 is CASSTPDRLAKNIQYF. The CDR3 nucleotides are TGTGCCAGCAGTACCCCGGACAGATTAGCCAAAAACATTCAGTACTTC.